Here is one T cell receptor (beta chain) with its context. Its target is unknown. This entry belongs to a study of T cell responses to AZD1222 COVID-19 vaccine. Assay: immunoSEQ multiplex PCR; the TCRdb copy retains only in-frame clones and omits some. The sample lists about 99,000 clones; about 87% were seen once. Germline CDR1 and CDR2: SGHAT and FQNNGV. Trimming removed 5 bases at V and 7 bases at J, with 17 bases between. This CDR3 is 14 amino acids long. Findings of the study overall: Recipients of two AZD1222 doses showed rising Spike-specific TCR breadth and depth. The repertoires were collected only after the peak T cell response. Only five or six AZD1222 recipients were seropositive at baseline.

V is TRBV11-2 and J is TRBJ1-2, with a weak D call TRBD1 (6 bases). The sample consisted of peripheral blood, taken on day 0 of AZD1222 vaccination. The sequence derives from an adult in good health. CDR3 loop: CASSQVQGGRGYTF. DNA for the CDR3: TGTGCCAGCAGCCAGGTACAGGGTGGTCGTGGCTACACCTTC.